This T cell receptor (beta chain) emerged from a study of blood T cell repertoires in COVID-19. Data came from immunoSEQ multiplex PCR; TCRdb stores just in-frame clones and leaves some out. The top ten hold 1.9% of the sample, which has around 250,000 clones, around 85% seen once. J lost 5 bases, V lost 4 bases, and 6 bases had no gene match. The CDR3 is made up of 14 amino acids. CDR1 is SGHTA and CDR2 is FQGTGA in the germline V gene. The chain couples TRBV7-3 to TRBJ1-1; 8 bases are shared with TRBD1. Input material: PBMCs or T cells enriched from blood (not recorded which). The sequence derives from a woman in her forties or fifties who had recovered from COVID-19. The CDR3, as DNA: TGTGCCAGCAGCTCCGGGACAGGATTTACTGAAGCTTTCTTT. This gives the protein CASSSGTGFTEAFF.